This passage covers 8 T cell receptor beta chains from one sample sequenced in a study of cytomegalovirus exposure and HLA in healthy donors. The primer mix had 60 Vbeta and 13 Jbeta primers. Using immunoSEQ multiplex PCR, the repertoire was profiled, and TCRdb retains in-frame clones only, with some absent. The sample lists 150,000 or so clones; 60% to 85% were seen once. Sequencing was done on a sample of PBMCs. These receptors were taken from a man between 35 and 55 years old in good health and CMV-seropositive.

The chain uses TRBV20-1 and TRBJ2-5; D gene uncertain. The J call is in doubt because the DNA end fits TRBJ2-7 better. This CDR3 is 11 amino acids long. Germline-derived CDR1 and CDR2 are DFQATT and SNEGSKA (reference sequence). The CDR3 here is CSARGSNEQYF. Written as DNA, the CDR3 is TGCAGTGCTAGAGGTAGTAACGAGCAGTACTTC.

The rearrangement joins TRBV13 to TRBJ1-1, with D perhaps TRBD1 (5 bases). The V end lost 4 bases, the J end lost 2 bases, and 11 bases lay between the germline ends. From germline, CDR1 is PRHDT and CDR2 FYEKMQ (reference sequence). The CDR3 length is 14 residues. CDR3 residues: CASSWGGSNTEAFF. CDR3 nucleotides: TGTGCCAGCAGCTGGGGCGGCTCAAACACTGAAGCTTTCTTT.

The CDR3 DNA sequence: TGTGCCAGCAGTGACAGGACAGGGGGCCGTGGCTACACCTTC. Residues: CASSDRTGGRGYTF. V gene TRBV2 combines with J gene TRBJ1-2, with 11 nucleotides matching TRBD1. The CDR3 contains 14 residues. V was clipped by 3 bases and J by 7 bases; unmatched bases: 4. Germline V gene sequence: CDR1 SNHLY, CDR2 FYNNEI.

This clone was recorded only once. V and J are TRBV6-5 and TRBJ2-1; the match to TRBD2 covers 7 bases. Germline-derived CDR1 and CDR2 are MNHEY and SVGAGI. V shed 4 bases and J 8 bases; nucleotides not matched to a gene: 14. The CDR3 spans 16 residues. CDR3 in amino acids: CASSSPHRGGPDEQFF. CDR3 sequence (DNA): TGTGCCAGCAGTTCCCCCCATAGGGGAGGGCCCGATGAGCAGTTCTTC.

This clone is a singleton in its sample. The gene calls are TRBV29-1 and TRBJ1-5; D perhaps matches TRBD1 (6 bases). Germline V lookup: CDR1 SQVTM, CDR2 ANQGSEA. V dropped 7 bases and J dropped 1 base, with 17 bases sitting between them. The CDR3 length is 15 residues. For the CDR3, the DNA is TGCAGCGCATGCCAGGGGACCGGAAGCAATCAGCCCCAGCATTTT. This encodes CSACQGTGSNQPQHF.

This chain connects TRBV19 to TRBJ1-1; D is uncertain. Germline loops: CDR1 LNHDA, CDR2 SQIVND (reference sequence). This CDR3 comprises 13 residues. Trimming stripped 7 bases from V and 1 base from J, with 10 bases between. The CDR3 is CASTSGWNTEAFF. For the CDR3, the DNA is TGTGCCAGTACCTCCGGGTGGAACACTGAAGCTTTCTTT.

This clone showed up just once. This rearrangement joins TRBV4-2 to TRBJ2-1, with 11 bases identical to TRBD2. Unmatched junction bases numbered 4, after V lost 2 bases and J lost 4 bases. Germline-derived CDR1 and CDR2 are LGHNA and YNFKEQ. This CDR3 contains 16 residues. For the CDR3, the DNA is TGTGCCAGCAGCCAAACTAGCGGGAGACTGTACAATGAGCAGTTCTTC. This translates into CASSQTSGRLYNEQFF.

The chain couples TRBV10-3 to TRBJ2-2, with D perhaps TRBD1 (6 bases). Germline V lookup: CDR1 ENHRY, CDR2 SYGVKD. The CDR3 runs 16 residues. The V end lost 2 bases, the J end lost 2 bases, and 12 bases lay between the germline ends. CDR3 coding DNA: TGTGCCATCAGTGAGCTAGGGGGAGTAAACACCGGGGAGCTGTTTTTT. Its protein is CAISELGGVNTGELFF.